Each of the 5 T cell receptor beta chains below was sequenced from the same sample in a study of OX40 agonist ivuxolimab in advanced cancers. The library was made by the immunoSEQ multiplex PCR assay. Sourced from immuneACCESS, this table was stored by TCRdb with only in-frame sequences that have V and J called. A share of the clones is absent; for the studies checked, an unresolved V gene accounts for under half, and the remainder has no known explanation. The sample table holds approximately 60,000 clones, of which approximately 84% were seen once. The leading ten clones occupy more than 2% of the sample. The specimen comprised CD4+ or CD8+ T cells sorted from blood, sampled in a trial of the OX40 agonist ivuxolimab. The receptors here all came from an adult with an advanced solid tumor such as melanoma, head and neck, liver or kidney cancer.

This clone was seen once. The chain has TRBV7-3 and TRBJ2-5, with D possibly matching TRBD1 (6 bases). The CDR3 runs 13 residues. The V and J ends lost 1 base and 3 bases respectively, with 6 bases between them. Per the germline V gene, CDR1 is SGHTA and CDR2 is FQGTGA. The CDR3 bases are TGTGCCAGCAGCTTAAACAGGGAAGAGACCCAGTACTTC. It specifies CASSLNREETQYF.

J is TRBJ1-5 and V is TRBV5-8; 7 bases line up with TRBD1. Per germline, CDR1 SGHTS and CDR2 YDEGEE. The junction had 4 bases not matched to a gene; V was cut back by 1 base and J by 3 bases. There are 15 residues in the CDR3. Written as DNA, the CDR3 is TGTGCCAGCAGCTTGCGGACAGGATTCAATCAGCCCCAGCATTTT. Encoded protein: CASSLRTGFNQPQHF.

CDR3 coding DNA: TGTGCCAGCAGCGGGGGTGACAGGGGTAACACCATATATTTT. This gives the protein CASSGGDRGNTIYF. J is TRBJ1-3 and V is TRBV9; 8 bases are shared with TRBD1. The ends lost 3 bases at V and 7 bases at J; junction bases unmatched: 6. Germline loops: CDR1 SGDLS, CDR2 YYNGEE. CDR3 length: 14 residues.

The genes are TRBV5-8 and TRBJ1-1; D not resolved. The V end lost 0 bases, the J end lost 5 bases, and 11 bases lay between the germline ends. The CDR3 spans 14 residues. Per the germline V gene, CDR1 is SGHTS and CDR2 is YDEGEE. The CDR3 coding sequence is TGTGCCAGCAGCTTGGATCGGCGAGGTACTGAAGCTTTCTTT. It encodes CASSLDRRGTEAFF. The entire variable domain, with the rest obtained from reference TRBV5-8 and TRBJ1-1, is as follows: EAGVTQSPTHLIKTRGQQATLRCSPISGHTSVYWYQQALGLGLQFLLWYDEGEERNRGNFPPRFSGRQFPNYSSELNVNALELEDSALYLCASSLDRRGTEAFFGQGTRLTVV.

V and J are TRBV5-1 and TRBJ2-2; TRBD1 aligns across 10 bases. There are 15 residues in the CDR3. The ends lost 3 bases at V and 4 bases at J; junction bases unmatched: 3. CDR1 and CDR2 from the germline V gene are SGHRS and YFSETQ. CDR3 region: CASSSGTGVTGELFF. In DNA, the CDR3 is TGCGCCAGCAGCTCAGGGACAGGGGTCACCGGGGAGCTGTTTTTT.